This T cell receptor beta chain is drawn from a study of Ad26.COV2.S vaccination and SARS-CoV-2 variants. For the study at large: In the study, Ad26.COV2.S was injected intramuscularly once, or twice 56 days apart.

The protocol was immunoSEQ multiplex PCR, while the TCRdb copy is restricted to in-frame clones and leaves out a portion. In the table there are about 390,000 clones, about 85% of which are singletons. Deletions cut 4 bases from V and 0 bases from J, with 10 bases between. The V gene's germline CDR1 is SNHLY and CDR2 FYNNEI. CDR3 length equals 15 residues. Documented treatment: around 19 received Ad26.COV2.S at low or high dose, single or two shots; roughly 5 received placebo; per-sample allocation not given. The investigators took samples on day 63 after the first vaccine or placebo injection. This clone was counted once.

Sequencing used peripheral blood, obtained in a trial of Ad26.COV2.S vaccine versus placebo. The chain recombines TRBV2 with TRBJ2-4, with D tentatively TRBD1 (6 bases). The sequence was obtained from a person between 18 and 65 years old who received the Ad26.COV2.S COVID-19 vaccine or a placebo. CDR3 loop: CASSAQGIAKNIQYF. The CDR3 nucleotides read TGTGCCAGCAGTGCACAGGGAATAGCCAAAAACATTCAGTACTTC.